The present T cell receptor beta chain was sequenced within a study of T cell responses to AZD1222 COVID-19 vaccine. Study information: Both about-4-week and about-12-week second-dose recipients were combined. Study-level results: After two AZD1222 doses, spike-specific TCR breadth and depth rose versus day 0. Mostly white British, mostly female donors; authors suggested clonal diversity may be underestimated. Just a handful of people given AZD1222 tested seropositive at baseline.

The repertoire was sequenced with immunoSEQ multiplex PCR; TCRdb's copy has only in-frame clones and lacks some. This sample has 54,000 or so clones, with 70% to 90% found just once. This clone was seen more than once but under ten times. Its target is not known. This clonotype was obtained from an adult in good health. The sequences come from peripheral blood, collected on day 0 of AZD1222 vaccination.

The CDR3, as DNA: TGTGCCAGCAGTTTACAGGGGATACAGTATGGCTACACCTTC. It codes for CASSLQGIQYGYTF. The V call is TRBV6-2 or TRBV6-3, the J call TRBJ1-2; 7 bases agree with TRBD1. The CDR3 totals 14 residues. Germline V lookup: CDR1 MNHEY, CDR2 SVGEGT. V trimming: 4 bases; J trimming: 5 bases; junction bases outside the gene matches: 7.